The entry below gives a single TCR beta chain sequence along with its context. A few counts support this clonotype. The clone's antigen remains unknown. A read error may account for a junction end that differs from germline. CDR1 GTSNPN and CDR2 SVGIG are derived from the germline V gene (reference sequence). The CDR3 goes from the cysteine to the phenylalanine over 11 residues. The entry retains the CDR3 DNA only, 33 bases that are in frame from base 1. These data are taken from a study of human T cells and chemical hapten exposure (dated by TCRdb to the early 2020s). In the study overall: For sensitization, 2% DPC in acetone was applied to a 2 cm by 2 cm area of upper inner arm skin. For TCR sequencing, blood came from about 29 alopecia patients at anywhere from one to four time points (pre-sensitization, 2, 6 and 24 weeks). The mostly female patient cohort included alopecia areata with under or over 50% scalp involvement, alopecia totalis and alopecia universalis. Blood samples were taken from patients before sensitization (week 0) and at 2, 6 and about 24 weeks after DPC sensitization. Libraries were pooled for sequencing, and per-sample TCR yields varied mainly because of small differences in library volumes within the pool. Patch testing on the upper back used Finn chambers containing 0.01% DPC, with scoring done after 6 days according to International Contact Dermatitis Research Group standards. In alopecia patients, the study followed how the peripheral blood TCR repertoire changed in vivo over primary and secondary sensitization to diphenylcyclopropenone (DPC), a hapten. Patients additionally received weekly therapeutic DPC doses to the scalp throughout the approximately 25-week study period. Broad study findings and their caveats: A positive correlation was found between the number of PT1 expanded TCRs and patch test score, with significance reached at thresholds 8, 16 and 32 but not 4. Because every patient had alopecia, a presumed autoimmune disease, the patients' immune response might differ from that of healthy individuals. DPC sensitization did not change how many TCRs were above 1 in 1000 frequency, and no evidence was found of alterations in global repertoire structure. Repeated subsampling changed both the strength of the expansion versus patch-test correlation and the threshold at which that correlation became significant. Significantly more large CDR3 similarity clusters were formed by expanded TCRs than by pre-sensitization or healthy control sets, consistent with antigen-driven responses.

The library was produced with RACE. The listed sequencing device is NextSeq 500. Library preparation attached unique molecular identifiers to individual cDNA molecules for quantitative, reproducible TCR counting. Both TCR alpha and TCR beta chains were sequenced from each blood RNA sample. The authors processed their data as follows. Samples had a median of about 96,000 TCRs, with a range from roughly 20,000 to 700,000. V, J and CDR3 annotation of the TCR reads was performed with the Decombinator software suite. To make PS versus PT1 abundance plots, every sample was subsampled to the same number of TCRs (28,000). Expanded TCRs were defined as absent before sensitization and observed at least eight times at the 2-week time point. TCRdb reran the public reads through fastp at Q25 and MiXCR, keeping productive beta chains. For every CDR3 protein sequence, its rows merge into one entry that carries the most common genes and DNA. The V and J calls here are based on TCRdb, not the publication. This sample is represented by over 150,000 distinct CDR3 sequences; approximately 30% of them were singletons. The ten largest clones capture under 2.5% of the sample.

Explained via the paper, the time point label denotes: patch test 3, about 24 weeks after DPC sensitization. The sample's treatment or condition, from its label and the paper: therapeutic diphenylcyclopropenone sensitization with weekly scalp DPC. At every patch-test visit, the blood draw took place before the patch test was put on. To be eligible, patients had to be aged 18 to 70, diagnosed with alopecia and judged suitable for DPC therapy, while pregnant patients were excluded. Unfractionated whole blood was collected in Tempus Blood RNA tubes, and total RNA was extracted from that blood. The sample was whole blood, taken in connection with sensitization to the hapten diphenylcyclopropenone (DPC). The clonotype originates from a woman aged 18-35 years with alopecia areata. Some clones in this sample may be carry-over from other donors' samples. The chain employs TRBV30 and TRBJ2-1; a confident D gene designation cannot be given. CDR3 loop: CAWSVGQPPSF. At the DNA level, the sequence is TGTGCCTGGAGTGTAGGGCAGCCGCCTTCCTTC.